A single TCR beta chain is shown here with its context. Its target is unknown. The time point: week 47, end of study. Vaccination used 300 ug of mutant IDH1 20-mer peptide per dose, with topical imiquimod. This record belongs to a study of a mutant IDH1 vaccine in newly diagnosed glioma. Turning to the study itself: Visit V12 happened at week 35; visit V13 happened at week 47.

The germline V gene has CDR1 GTSNPN and CDR2 SVGIG (reference sequence). This CDR3 region has 13 residues. Trimming took off 5 bases at V and 7 bases at J, with 15 bases between the two ends. This table comes from immunoSEQ multiplex PCR, and its TCRdb copy is limited to in-frame clones, with some not included. The table includes tens of thousands of clones, approximately 84% detected once. The V gene is TRBV30, the J gene TRBJ2-1, with D perhaps matching TRBD2 (5 bases). This TCR derives from a woman younger than 45 with glioma. Some clones in this sample may be carry-over from other donors' samples. This sample comprised PBMCs, obtained from a glioma patient whose treatment included an IDH1 peptide vaccine. CDR3 bases: TGTGCCTGGGAGACGGGTTGGAGGAATGAGCAGTTCTTC. This gives the protein CAWETGWRNEQFF.